This TCR beta chain was profiled in a study of T-cell reconstitution after alpha-beta-depleted transplantation in children. General study results and limits: Several hundred expanded graft clones reportedly gave rise to the alpha-beta T cells present about two months after transplant.

From germline, CDR1 is SGHAT and CDR2 FQNNGV. The CDR3 length is 16 residues. V trimming: 3 bases; J trimming: 7 bases; junction bases outside the gene matches: 9. Preparation of the TCRbeta library used unique molecular identifiers. TCRdb processed the PCR reads anew with MiXCR; each CDR3 protein has one entry. Here the sample spans 90,000 to 120,000 distinct CDR3 sequences, around 6.4% being singletons. In this sample, this clonotype turned up a few times. What it binds is unknown. The chain combines TRBV11-2 with TRBJ2-1, with 10 bases that match TRBD1. The sample in question was PBMCs, mostly from graft donor cells, obtained 360 days after TCRalphabeta/CD19-depleted stem cell transplant. The clonotype was recovered from a male patient aged 2-9 years who had a stem cell transplant for acute lymphoblastic leukemia, so the T cells may come from the graft donor. CDR3 nucleotides: TGTGCCAGCAGCTTCGGGGGACAGGGGAGTTTGAATGAGCAGTTCTTC. Translated, it gives CASSFGGQGSLNEQFF.